The T cell receptor beta chain under discussion was sequenced for a study of blood T cell repertoires in COVID-19. Whole-study context: Material from acute and convalescent COVID-19 was sourced from the United States, Italy and Spain. The cDNA or gDNA used as material had been derived from T cells, B-cell-depleted T cells, or PBMCs.

As originally analysed: Reference gene primer amplification gave estimated nucleated cell counts. Using immunoSEQ multiplex PCR, the repertoire was profiled, and TCRdb retains in-frame clones only, with some absent. V and J calls and clone size are as listed in that table; D and trimming were resolved from the DNA. This sample has just over 650,000 clones, with approximately 90% found just once. This CDR3 comprises 17 residues. Trimming removed 0 bases from V and 4 bases from J, with 18 bases in between. CDR1 and CDR2 (germline): LGHNA, YSLEER. This chain connects TRBV4-3 to TRBJ1-2; D is perhaps TRBD1 (5 bases). The TCR comes from a young woman with acute or convalescent COVID-19. Sequenced material: peripheral blood. The CDR3 sequence is CASSQDIIGSQGYGYTF. In DNA, the CDR3 is TGCGCCAGCAGCCAAGATATTATCGGGAGTCAGGGCTATGGCTACACCTTC.